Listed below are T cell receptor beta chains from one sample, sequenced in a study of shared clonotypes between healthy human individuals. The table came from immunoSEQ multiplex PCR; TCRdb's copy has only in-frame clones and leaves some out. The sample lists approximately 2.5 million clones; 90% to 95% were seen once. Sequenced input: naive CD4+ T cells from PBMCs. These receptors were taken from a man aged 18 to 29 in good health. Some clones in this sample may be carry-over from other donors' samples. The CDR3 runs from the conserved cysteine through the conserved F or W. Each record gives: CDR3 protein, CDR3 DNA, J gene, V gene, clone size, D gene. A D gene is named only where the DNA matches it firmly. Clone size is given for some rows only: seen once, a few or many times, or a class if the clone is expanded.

CDR3: CASSWPLLADYDEQFF
DNA: TGCGCCAGCAGCTGGCCCCTGCTAGCGGATTACGATGAGCAGTTCTTC
J: TRBJ2-1
V: TRBV5-1
size: .
D: TRBD2

CDR3: CAIRGQGTSTDTQYF
DNA: TGTGCCATCAGGGGACAGGGTACTAGCACAGATACGCAGTATTTT
J: TRBJ2-3
V: TRBV10-3
size: .
D: TRBD1

CDR3: CASSQDLVYNEQFF
DNA: TGCGCCAGCAGCCAAGATTTAGTTTACAATGAGCAGTTCTTC
J: TRBJ2-1
V: TRBV4-3
size: .
D: .

CDR3: CASSPDRDGTYEQYF
DNA: TGTGCCAGCTCACCAGACCGGGACGGAACCTACGAGCAGTACTTC
J: TRBJ2-7
V: TRBV18
size: .
D: .

CDR3: CASSLAGPTYEQYF
DNA: TGTGCCAGCAGCTTAGCGGGCCCAACCTACGAGCAGTACTTC
J: TRBJ2-7
V: TRBV7-2
size: .
D: .

CDR3: CASRASGSYEQYF
DNA: TGTGCCAGCCGGGCTAGCGGTTCCTACGAGCAGTACTTC
J: TRBJ2-7
V: TRBV6-5
size: .
D: TRBD2

CDR3: CAISESSTSGITGELFF
DNA: TGTGCCATCAGTGAGAGTTCAACTAGCGGGATAACCGGGGAGCTGTTTTTT
J: TRBJ2-2
V: TRBV10-3
size: .
D: TRBD2

CDR3: CASSQTGTTNEQFF
DNA: TGTGCCAGCAGCCAGACCGGGACTACCAATGAGCAGTTCTTC
J: TRBJ2-1
V: TRBV14
size: .
D: TRBD2

CDR3: CASSSGGRNEQFF
DNA: TGTGCCAGCAGTTCGGGAGGGCGGAATGAGCAGTTCTTC
J: TRBJ2-1
V: TRBV27
size: .
D: TRBD2

CDR3: CASSEGAPGNTIYF
DNA: TGTGCCAGCAGCGAGGGAGCTCCTGGAAACACCATATATTTT
J: TRBJ1-3
V: TRBV5-5
size: .
D: .

CDR3: CASSLDRGTYNEQFF
DNA: TGTGCCAGCAGCCTGGACAGGGGGACTTACAATGAGCAGTTCTTC
J: TRBJ2-1
V: TRBV9
size: .
D: TRBD1

CDR3: CASSLVWGSYFSGNTIYF
DNA: TGTGCCAGCAGCTTAGTCTGGGGGTCATACTTCTCTGGAAACACCATATATTTT
J: TRBJ1-3
V: TRBV11-2
size: .
D: .

CDR3: CASSLMTDQETQYF
DNA: TGTGCCAGCAGCTTAATGACAGACCAAGAGACCCAGTACTTC
J: TRBJ2-5
V: TRBV7-9
size: .
D: .

CDR3: CASSDDTGVREKLFF
DNA: TGTGCCAGCAGCGACGACACAGGGGTCCGGGAAAAACTGTTTTTT
J: TRBJ1-4
V: TRBV9
size: few
D: TRBD1

CDR3: CASSGGVIGQPQHF
DNA: TGTGCCAGCAGTGGGGGGGTTATCGGTCAGCCCCAGCATTTT
J: TRBJ1-5
V: TRBV6-1
size: .
D: .

CDR3: CASSLSTPGAAFF
DNA: TGTGCCAGCAGCTTGAGTACCCCAGGGGCGGCTTTCTTT
J: TRBJ1-1
V: TRBV5-4
size: few
D: .

CDR3: CASSLFGLPNTEAFF
DNA: TGCGCCAGCAGCTTGTTTGGGCTCCCGAACACTGAAGCTTTCTTT
J: TRBJ1-1
V: TRBV5-1
size: .
D: .

CDR3: CASSLYDTQYF
DNA: TGTGCCAGCAGCTTATATGATACGCAGTATTTT
J: TRBJ2-3
V: TRBV5-6
size: .
D: .

CDR3: CASSLSRNTEAFF
DNA: TGCGCCAGCAGCTTGTCCAGGAACACTGAAGCTTTCTTT
J: TRBJ1-1
V: TRBV5-1
size: .
D: .

CDR3: CASSELGTPGNTIYF
DNA: TGTGCCAGCAGTGAATTGGGGACCCCTGGAAACACCATATATTTT
J: TRBJ1-3
V: TRBV2
size: .
D: .

CDR3: CASSLGSPNEQFF
DNA: TGCGCCAGCAGCTTGGGTAGCCCCAATGAGCAGTTCTTC
J: TRBJ2-1
V: TRBV5-1
size: .
D: .

CDR3: CASSSGSKNGLTYEQYF
DNA: TGTGCCAGCAGCTCTGGGAGCAAGAACGGACTTACCTACGAGCAGTACTTC
J: TRBJ2-7
V: TRBV7-8
size: once
D: .

CDR3: CASRGQGIDEQYF
DNA: TGTGCCAGCAGGGGACAGGGTATCGACGAGCAGTACTTC
J: TRBJ2-7
V: TRBV2
size: .
D: TRBD1

CDR3: CASSSYGVETQYF
DNA: TGTGCCAGCAGTTCTTACGGGGTAGAGACCCAGTACTTC
J: TRBJ2-5
V: TRBV27
size: .
D: .

CDR3: CASRQAGTVTYEQYF
DNA: TGCGCCAGCAGGCAAGCCGGGACAGTTACCTACGAGCAGTACTTC
J: TRBJ2-7
V: TRBV4-1
size: .
D: TRBD1

CDR3: CASSQDTGGRLFF
DNA: TGTGCCAGCAGCCAAGATACGGGGGGCAGGCTGTTTTTT
J: TRBJ2-2
V: TRBV14
size: .
D: .

CDR3: CASSEGSGRVSYEQYF
DNA: TGTGCCAGCAGTGAAGGGAGCGGGCGCGTCAGCTACGAGCAGTACTTC
J: TRBJ2-7
V: TRBV6-1
size: .
D: .

CDR3: CASSLWGVETQYF
DNA: TGTGCCAGCAGCTTATGGGGAGTAGAGACCCAGTACTTC
J: TRBJ2-5
V: TRBV5-6
size: .
D: .

CDR3: CASSARDGNTEAFF
DNA: TGTGCCAGCAGTGCCCGGGACGGTAACACTGAAGCTTTCTTT
J: TRBJ1-1
V: TRBV6-5
size: .
D: .

CDR3: CASSLGLSGELFF
DNA: TGTGCCAGCAGCTTGGGCCTATCCGGGGAGCTGTTTTTT
J: TRBJ2-2
V: TRBV5-6
size: once
D: .

CDR3: CSVEHRYNEQFF
DNA: TGCAGCGTTGAACACCGATACAATGAGCAGTTCTTC
J: TRBJ2-1
V: TRBV29-1
size: .
D: .

CDR3: CASSFREYTDTQYF
DNA: TGCGCCAGCAGCTTCCGGGAGTACACAGATACGCAGTATTTT
J: TRBJ2-3
V: TRBV5-1
size: .
D: .

CDR3: CASSQWGSGAGYTF
DNA: TGTGCCAGCAGCCAGTGGGGGAGTGGGGCTGGCTACACCTTC
J: TRBJ1-2
V: TRBV4-2
size: once
D: .

CDR3: CASSYPPGGQPQHF
DNA: TGTGCCAGCAGTTACCCCCCAGGGGGTCAGCCCCAGCATTTT
J: TRBJ1-5
V: TRBV6-6
size: .
D: TRBD1

CDR3: CASSLVGGGSQPQHF
DNA: TGTGCCAGCAGCTTAGTTGGTGGGGGCAGTCAGCCCCAGCATTTT
J: TRBJ1-5
V: TRBV7-9
size: .
D: .

CDR3: CASSLRNNEQFF
DNA: TGTGCCAGCAGCTTACGAAACAATGAGCAGTTCTTC
J: TRBJ2-1
V: TRBV7-2
size: .
D: .

CDR3: CASSPVQERLNTGELFF
DNA: TGTGCCAGCTCACCGGTTCAGGAGAGACTGAACACCGGGGAGCTGTTTTTT
J: TRBJ2-2
V: TRBV18
size: .
D: .

CDR3: CASNKHGGDEQFF
DNA: TGTGCCAGTAACAAGCACGGCGGGGATGAGCAGTTCTTC
J: TRBJ2-1
V: TRBV19
size: .
D: .

CDR3: CASSLGVSASRGTEAFF
DNA: TGCGCCAGCAGCTTGGGGGTCTCGGCCTCTAGAGGTACTGAAGCTTTCTTT
J: TRBJ1-1
V: TRBV5-1
size: .
D: .

CDR3: CASSLGATRTDTQYF
DNA: TGTGCCAGCAGCTTGGGCGCGACCCGCACAGATACGCAGTATTTT
J: TRBJ2-3
V: TRBV5-8
size: .
D: .